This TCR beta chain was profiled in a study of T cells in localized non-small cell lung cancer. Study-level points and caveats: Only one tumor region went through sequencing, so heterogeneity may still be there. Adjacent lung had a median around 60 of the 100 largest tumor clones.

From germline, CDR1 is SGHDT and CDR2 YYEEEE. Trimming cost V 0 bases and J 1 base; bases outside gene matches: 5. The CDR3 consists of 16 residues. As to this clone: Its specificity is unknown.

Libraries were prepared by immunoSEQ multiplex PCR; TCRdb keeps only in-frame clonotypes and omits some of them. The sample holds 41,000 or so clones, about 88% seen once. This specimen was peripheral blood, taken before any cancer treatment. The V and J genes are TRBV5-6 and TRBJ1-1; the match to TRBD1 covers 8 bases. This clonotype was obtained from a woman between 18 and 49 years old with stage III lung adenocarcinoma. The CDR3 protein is CASSLADRVGNTEAFF. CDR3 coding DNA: TGTGCCAGCAGCTTGGCGGACAGGGTGGGGAACACTGAAGCTTTCTTT.